This TCR beta chain was observed in a study of blood T cell repertoires in COVID-19. Trimming took off 4 bases at V and 0 bases at J, with 9 bases between the two ends. The CDR3 consists of 14 residues. The germline V gene encodes CDR1 MGHDK and CDR2 SYGVNS. This table comes from immunoSEQ multiplex PCR, and its TCRdb copy is limited to in-frame clones, with some not included. The sample holds 50,000 to 60,000 clones, 88% seen once. Sequenced: peripheral blood. The V call is TRBV25-1, the J call TRBJ1-1, with D unclear. This TCR was sampled from a man aged 60-69 years with active COVID-19. For the CDR3, the DNA is TGTGCCAGCAGTGTTGGTCAGATGAACACTGAAGCTTTCTTT. Amino acids: CASSVGQMNTEAFF.